The 20 T cell receptor beta chains presented below share a single source sample, sequenced in a study of post-analysis software for immune sequencing data. Overall study results and limits: The five TRBV segments detected at higher frequency in patients than in controls included TRBV5-6, TRBV5-1 and TRBV20-1.

Antigens of these TCRs are unknown. Unique molecular identifiers were built into the TCR beta cDNA libraries. TCRdb re-called the PCR reads through MiXCR, storing one row per CDR3 protein. The sample has about 760,000 distinct CDR3 sequences, roughly 27% seen once. Specimen: blood. These receptors were taken from a girl aged 10-17 years with multiple sclerosis.

The chain has TRBV4-3 and TRBJ1-4; 7 nucleotides agree with TRBD1. J lost 1 base, V lost 0 bases, and 5 bases had no gene match. This CDR3 is built from 17 residues. Germline loops: CDR1 LGHNA, CDR2 YSLEER. CDR3 coding DNA: TGCGCCAGCAGCCAAGAGATGACAGGGATAACTAATGAAAAACTGTTTTTT. It encodes CASSQEMTGITNEKLFF.

In this sample, this clonotype turned up many times. The V and J genes are TRBV28 and TRBJ2-1; D remains ambiguous. This CDR3 has 14 residues. The ends were cut back, 5 bases at V and 3 bases at J, with 11 bases in the middle. Germline-derived CDR1 and CDR2 are MDHEN and SYDVKM. The CDR3 coding sequence is TGTGCCAGCAGTCCCCCGACCGTCTACAATGAGCAGTTCTTC. Amino acid sequence: CASSPPTVYNEQFF.

This clonotype was counted many times. The chain couples TRBV29-1 to TRBJ2-5, with D tentatively TRBD1 (5 bases). With 3 bases removed from V and 2 bases from J, the gap between germline ends came to 10 bases. The CDR3 extends over 13 amino acids. Germline assignment: CDR1 SQVTM and CDR2 ANQGSEA. CDR3 nucleotides: TGCAGCGTTGACGTGGGGCGGCAAGAGACCCAGTACTTC. Amino acids: CSVDVGRQETQYF.

This clonotype turned up a few times. This chain uses TRBV7-9 with TRBJ1-4; D remains unclear. Per the germline V gene, CDR1 is SEHNR and CDR2 is FQNEAQ (reference sequence). Trimming took off 3 bases at V and 7 bases at J, with 12 bases between the two ends. There are 14 residues in the CDR3. In nucleotides, the CDR3 is TGTGCCAGCAGCTTCGGGCACTGGGGTGAAAAACTGTTTTTT. It codes for CASSFGHWGEKLFF.

CDR3 DNA sequence: TGCAGCGCGGGACAGCTAGACTACGAGCAGTACTTC. As protein: CSAGQLDYEQYF. This sequence joins TRBV29-1 and TRBJ2-7; 7 bases are a match to TRBD1. This CDR3 has 12 residues. Trimming took 7 bases from V and 3 from J; bases not matched to a gene: 6. CDR1 is SQVTM, CDR2 ANQGSEA, per germline.

There are a few counts of this clonotype. The genes are TRBV4-1 and TRBJ2-7, with 7 bases lining up with TRBD1. Germline V gene sequence: CDR1 MGHRA, CDR2 YSYEKL. The trim removed 4 bases at V and 6 bases at J, leaving 9 bases unmatched. There are 14 residues in the CDR3. The CDR3 sequence is CASSRGAGGSEQYF. The DNA of the CDR3 is TGCGCCAGCAGCCGAGGGGCAGGGGGATCCGAGCAGTACTTC.

This clonotype has only a few counts. The V call is TRBV20-1, the J call TRBJ1-6; D possibly corresponds to TRBD1 (6 bases). The germline V gene encodes CDR1 DFQATT and CDR2 SNEGSKA (reference sequence). The CDR3 covers 17 residues. V shed 1 base and J shed 0 bases, with 13 bases lying between them. The DNA for the CDR3 is TGCAGTGCTAGAGTACCCGACAGGAGCTCCTATAATTCACCCCTCCACTTT. It specifies CSARVPDRSSYNSPLHF.

This chain links TRBV29-1 with TRBJ2-7; maybe TRBD2 (5 bases). Germline V gives CDR1 SQVTM, CDR2 ANQGSEA. Between the trimmed V and J ends, which lost 7 bases and 1 base, there was a span of 11 bases. The CDR3 is 12 amino acids. The CDR3 protein is CSAVRGSYEQYF. The CDR3 nucleotides read TGCAGCGCTGTACGGGGATCCTACGAGCAGTACTTC.

A word on this clonotype: Mismatch with germline at one junction end may stem from a read error. The V gene is TRBV10-3, the J gene TRBJ2-3, with TRBD1 matching over 8 bases. Germline lookup yields CDR1 ENHRY and CDR2 SYGVKD. CDR3 length: 14 amino acids. This CDR3 reads CAISTGASTDTQYF. The DNA for the CDR3 is TGTGCCATCTCGACAGGGGCGTCCACAGACACGCAGTATTTT.

This clonotype came up once. Relative to the germline gene, one junction end is altered; a read error may explain this. The chain joins TRBV4-2 to TRBJ2-3, with D possibly TRBD2 on 5 matching bases. CDR3 size: 15 residues. Germline V gene data show CDR1 as LGHNA and CDR2 as YNFKEQ. The CDR3 reads CAGSQGPRDGDTQYF. The CDR3 region has the DNA TGTGCCGGCAGCCAAGGCCCGAGGGATGGAGATACGCAGTATTTT.

Here the CDR3 reads CSARGVQTLAKNIQYF. The CDR3 DNA reads as TGCAGTGCTAGAGGGGTCCAGACCCTAGCCAAAAACATTCAGTACTTC. The chain is built from TRBV20-1 and TRBJ2-4, with D unresolved. The ends were cut back, 1 base at V and 0 bases at J, with 13 bases in the middle. Germline CDR1 and CDR2: DFQATT and SNEGSKA (reference sequence). CDR3 size: 16 residues.

There are many counts of this clonotype. This chain uses TRBV20-1 with TRBJ1-2; 8 positions agree with TRBD1. Germline V gene sequence: CDR1 DFQATT, CDR2 SNEGSKA (reference sequence). V dropped 5 bases and J dropped 7; count of bases not matched to a gene: 6. The CDR3 runs 12 residues. CDR3 loop: CSAEDRALGYTF. CDR3 DNA: TGCAGTGCTGAGGACAGGGCCCTTGGCTACACCTTC.

The chain carries TRBV5-8 and TRBJ2-7; possible D gene TRBD1, 5 bases. Germline CDR1 SGHTS, CDR2 YDEGEE. V was shortened by 0 bases and J by 0 bases, with 13 bases between the two germline ends. CDR3 length: 16 residues. The CDR3 loop reads CASSLGRTKSSYEQYF. The DNA of the CDR3 is TGTGCCAGCAGCTTGGGCCGGACAAAGAGCTCCTACGAGCAGTACTTC.

This chain links TRBV20-1 with TRBJ1-6, with D tentatively TRBD1 (5 bases). Trimming removed 0 bases from V and 5 bases from J, with 14 bases in between. The CDR3 length is 16 residues. Germline V CDR1 and CDR2: DFQATT, SNEGSKA (reference sequence). The CDR3, as DNA: TGCAGTGCTAGAGATTGGGGGTTCGGCGATAATTCACCCCTCCACTTT. This gives the protein CSARDWGFGDNSPLHF.

This clonotype was recorded a few times. The V gene is TRBV6-5, the J gene TRBJ1-2, with D perhaps TRBD1 (6 bases). Germline-derived CDR1 and CDR2 are MNHEY and SVGAGI. V lost 8 bases to trimming and J lost 6 bases, with 22 bases between them. The length of the CDR3 is 15 residues. CDR3 loop: CASGDVKGGPDGYTF. The CDR3 coding sequence is TGTGCCAGCGGGGATGTTAAGGGGGGCCCGGATGGCTACACCTTC.

This clonotype turned up a few times. The V and J genes are TRBV5-1 and TRBJ2-7; D is possibly TRBD2 (6 bases). CDR1 SGHRS and CDR2 YFSETQ come from the germline V gene. The CDR3 runs to 13 residues. V was clipped by 6 bases and J by 2 bases, with 12 bases between them. CDR3 sequence reads: CASNRDSAYEQYF. CDR3 sequence (DNA): TGCGCCAGCAACCGGGACTCAGCCTACGAGCAGTACTTC.

This rearrangement joins TRBV7-2 to TRBJ2-1, with D perhaps matching TRBD1 (5 bases). Germline V gene data show CDR1 as SGHTA and CDR2 as FQGNSA. The CDR3 contains 17 residues. V was shortened by 1 base and J by 6 bases, with 19 bases between the two germline ends. In nucleotides, the CDR3 is TGTGCCAGCAGCTTAGTTATGCGGACAAGAGTACGCAATGAGCAGTTCTTC. It codes for CASSLVMRTRVRNEQFF.

This chain uses TRBV28 with TRBJ2-5, with TRBD2 as a possible D gene (6 bases). Trimming took 5 bases from V and 4 from J, leaving 17 bases between them. The CDR3 consists of 15 residues. CDR1 MDHEN and CDR2 SYDVKM come from the germline V gene. CDR3 sequence (DNA): TGTGCCAGCAGTCCCTTTCCGGGGGTAGGAGAGACCCAGTACTTC. As protein: CASSPFPGVGETQYF.

This clonotype was recorded at least ten times. The V call is TRBV12-3 or TRBV12-4, the J call TRBJ2-1; D remains unclear. V lost 6 bases to trimming and J lost 9 bases, with 12 bases between them. The CDR3 runs to 12 residues. CDR3 sequence: CASRTTPIEQFF. The CDR3 DNA is TGTGCCAGCAGGACGACTCCCATTGAGCAGTTCTTC.

This clonotype came up a few times. The chain is built from TRBV6-5 and TRBJ2-7; either TRBD1 or TRBD2 may fit D (6 bases each). The CDR3 length is 13 residues. Germline V gene lookup returns CDR1 MNHEY and CDR2 SVGAGI. Trimming removed 8 bases at V and 4 bases at J, with 15 bases between. The CDR3 sequence: CASRDGGLYEQYF. CDR3 nucleotides: TGTGCCAGCCGAGATGGGGGGCTATACGAGCAGTACTTC.